This T cell receptor (beta chain) is from a study of T cells after yellow fever vaccination. Study overall: Where fractions had low cell numbers, libraries were prepared from them with the SMART-Seq v4 Ultra Low Input RNA kit.

A process of 5'RACE template switching, which added a universal primer site and UMIs, was used to make TCR cDNA. TCRdb independently ran MiXCR on the 5' RACE reads; one entry per CDR3 protein. The sample lists approximately 70,000 distinct CDR3 sequences; approximately 7% were seen once. Study results and caveats: Though it reached lower strength, the secondary response hit its peak faster, day 5 versus 15. Post-booster repertoires contained most primary-vaccination clones again (approximately 95% CD4, around 89% CD8).

CDR3 length: 15 residues. Germline CDR1 and CDR2: SGHRS and YFSETQ. A remark on this clonotype: Antigen specificity is unknown. Relative to the germline gene, one junction end is altered; a read error may explain this.

This material consisted of CD8+ T cells sorted from PBMCs, taken roughly 45 days after the first yellow fever vaccination. V is TRBV5-1 and J is TRBJ2-3; 7 bases agree with TRBD2. The receptor was isolated from a man aged 18-30 years who received the YFV17D yellow fever vaccine. CDR3 in amino acids: CSSSAPGLTTDTQYF. The CDR3 coding sequence is TGCTCCAGCAGCGCTCCGGGACTAACTACAGATACGCAGTATTTT.